The entry below describes one T cell receptor (beta chain). According to the study, TCR beta libraries were built with iRepertoire HTBI primers and CDR3-region Arm-PCR. TCRdb reprocessed the multiplex PCR reads with MiXCR, giving one entry per CDR3 protein. Of about 300,000 distinct CDR3 sequences listed, 18% are singletons. The source of the sample is a study of regulatory T cells in long-lasting Graves disease. Germline assignment: CDR1 SGHRS and CDR2 YFSETQ. The V end lost 7 bases, the J end lost 4 bases, and 17 bases lay between the germline ends. The CDR3 loop spans 14 amino acids. Time point in this sample: newly diagnosed GD, antithyroid drugs for less than 3 months. From PBMCs, RNA was extracted and then used to make the TCR library.

The rearrangement joins TRBV5-1 to TRBJ1-2, with D unresolved. The sequencing here drew on peripheral blood mononuclear cells (PBMCs), taken at new diagnosis, from a patient treated with antithyroid drugs. The clonotype comes from a female donor with Graves disease. CDR3 loop: CASASEQFGYGYTF. The CDR3 DNA reads as TGCGCCAGCGCCTCGGAACAGTTCGGCTATGGCTACACCTTC. Supplemented by reference TRBV5-1 and TRBJ1-2, the full variable domain reads KAGVTQTPRYLIKTRGQQVTLSCSPISGHRSVSWYQQTPGQGLQFLFEYFSETQRNKGNFPGRFSGRQFSNSRSEMNVSTLELGDSALYLCASASEQFGYGYTFGSGTRLTVV.